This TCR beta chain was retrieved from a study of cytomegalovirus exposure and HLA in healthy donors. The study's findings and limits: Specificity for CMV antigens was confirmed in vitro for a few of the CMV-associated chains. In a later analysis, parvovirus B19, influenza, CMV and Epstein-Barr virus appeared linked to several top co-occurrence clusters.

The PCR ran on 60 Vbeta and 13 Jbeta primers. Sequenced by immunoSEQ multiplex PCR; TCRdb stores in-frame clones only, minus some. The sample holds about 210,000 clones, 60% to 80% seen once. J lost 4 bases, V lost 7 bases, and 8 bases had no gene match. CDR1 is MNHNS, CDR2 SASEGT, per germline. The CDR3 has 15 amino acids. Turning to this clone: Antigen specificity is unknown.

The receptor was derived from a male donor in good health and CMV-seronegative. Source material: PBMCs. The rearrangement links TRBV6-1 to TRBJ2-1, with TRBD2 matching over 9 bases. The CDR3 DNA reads TGTGCCAGCAATCCAACTAGCGGGCTATACAATGAGCAGTTCTTC. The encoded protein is CASNPTSGLYNEQFF.